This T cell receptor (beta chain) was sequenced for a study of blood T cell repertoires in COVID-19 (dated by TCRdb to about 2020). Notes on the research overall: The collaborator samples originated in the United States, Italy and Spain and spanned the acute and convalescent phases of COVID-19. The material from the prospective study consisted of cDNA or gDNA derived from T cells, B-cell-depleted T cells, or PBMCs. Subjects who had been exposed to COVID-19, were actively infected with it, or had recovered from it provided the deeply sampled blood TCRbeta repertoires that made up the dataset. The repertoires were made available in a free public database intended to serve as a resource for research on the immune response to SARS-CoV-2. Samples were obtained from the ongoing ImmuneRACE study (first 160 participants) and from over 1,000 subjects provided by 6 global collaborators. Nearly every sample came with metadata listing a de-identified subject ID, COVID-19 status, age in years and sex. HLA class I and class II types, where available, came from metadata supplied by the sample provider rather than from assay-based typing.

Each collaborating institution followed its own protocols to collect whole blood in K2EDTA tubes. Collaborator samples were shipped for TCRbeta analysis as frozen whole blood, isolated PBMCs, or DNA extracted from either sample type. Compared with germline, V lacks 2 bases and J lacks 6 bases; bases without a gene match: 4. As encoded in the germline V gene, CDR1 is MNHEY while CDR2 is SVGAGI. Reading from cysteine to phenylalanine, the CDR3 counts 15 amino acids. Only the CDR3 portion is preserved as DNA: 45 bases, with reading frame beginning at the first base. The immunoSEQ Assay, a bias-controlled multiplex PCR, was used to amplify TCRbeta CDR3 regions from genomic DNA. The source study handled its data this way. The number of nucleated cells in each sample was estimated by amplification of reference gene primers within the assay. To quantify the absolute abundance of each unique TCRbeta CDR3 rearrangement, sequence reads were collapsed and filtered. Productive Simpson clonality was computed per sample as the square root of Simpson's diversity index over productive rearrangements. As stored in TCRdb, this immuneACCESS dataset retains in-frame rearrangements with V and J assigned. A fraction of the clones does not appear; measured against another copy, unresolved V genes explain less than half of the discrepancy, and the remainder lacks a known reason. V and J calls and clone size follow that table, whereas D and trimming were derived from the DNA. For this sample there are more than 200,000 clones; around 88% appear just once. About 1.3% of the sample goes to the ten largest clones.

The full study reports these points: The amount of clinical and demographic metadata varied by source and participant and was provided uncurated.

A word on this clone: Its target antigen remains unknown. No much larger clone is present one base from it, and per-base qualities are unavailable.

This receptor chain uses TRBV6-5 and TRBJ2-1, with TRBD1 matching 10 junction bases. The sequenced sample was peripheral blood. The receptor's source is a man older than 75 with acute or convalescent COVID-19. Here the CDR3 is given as CASSYMDRGTNEQFF. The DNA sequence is TGTGCCAGCAGTTACATGGACAGGGGGACCAATGAGCAGTTCTTC.